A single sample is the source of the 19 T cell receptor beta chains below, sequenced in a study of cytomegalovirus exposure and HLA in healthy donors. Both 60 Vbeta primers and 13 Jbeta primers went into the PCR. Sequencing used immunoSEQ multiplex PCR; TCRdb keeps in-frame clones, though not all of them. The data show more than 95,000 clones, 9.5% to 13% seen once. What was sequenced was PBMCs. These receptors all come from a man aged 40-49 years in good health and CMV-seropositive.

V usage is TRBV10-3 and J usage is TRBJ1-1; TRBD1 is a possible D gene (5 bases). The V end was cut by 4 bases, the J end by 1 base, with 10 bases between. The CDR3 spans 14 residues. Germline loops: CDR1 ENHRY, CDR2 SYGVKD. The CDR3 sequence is CAISGATGNTEAFF. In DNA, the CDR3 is TGTGCCATCAGTGGAGCTACAGGGAACACTGAAGCTTTCTTT.

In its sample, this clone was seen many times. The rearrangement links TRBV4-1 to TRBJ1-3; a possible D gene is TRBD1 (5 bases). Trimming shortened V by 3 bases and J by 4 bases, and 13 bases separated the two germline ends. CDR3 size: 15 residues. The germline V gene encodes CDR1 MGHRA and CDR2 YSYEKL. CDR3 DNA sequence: TGCGCCAGCAGCCAGTCGGGGGGAGGGGGAAACACCATATATTTT. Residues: CASSQSGGGGNTIYF.

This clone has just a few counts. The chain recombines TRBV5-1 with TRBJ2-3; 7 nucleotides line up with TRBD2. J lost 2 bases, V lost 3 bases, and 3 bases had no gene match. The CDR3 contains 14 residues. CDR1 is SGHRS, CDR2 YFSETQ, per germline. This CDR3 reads CASSSGLVTDTQYF. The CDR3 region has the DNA TGCGCCAGCAGCTCCGGACTAGTCACAGATACGCAGTATTTT.

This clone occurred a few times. In DNA, the CDR3 is TGTGCCAGCAGTTTTGCACGAGATCAGGTCTACAATGAGCAGTTCTTC. Translation: CASSFARDQVYNEQFF. V gene TRBV28 combines with J gene TRBJ2-1; D call uncertain. In germline, CDR1 is MDHEN, CDR2 SYDVKM. The CDR3 sequence is 16 residues long. The germline V and J ends were trimmed by 3 bases and 3 bases, with 15 bases remaining between them.

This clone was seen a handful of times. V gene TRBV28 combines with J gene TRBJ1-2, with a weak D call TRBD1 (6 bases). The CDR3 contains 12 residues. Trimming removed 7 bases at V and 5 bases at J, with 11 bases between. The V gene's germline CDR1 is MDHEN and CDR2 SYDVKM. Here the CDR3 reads CASKRDIYGYTF. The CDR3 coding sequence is TGTGCCAGCAAACGGGACATATATGGCTACACCTTC.

DNA for the CDR3: TGCGCCAGCAGCGTGGGGCAGGCGCCCACCGGGGAGCTGTTTTTT. It codes for CASSVGQAPTGELFF. The genes are TRBV5-1 and TRBJ2-2; the D gene is possibly TRBD1 (5 bases). CDR3 length: 15 residues. Germline CDR1 reads SGHRS; CDR2 reads YFSETQ. Trimming shortened V by 4 bases and J by 4 bases, and 14 bases separated the two germline ends.

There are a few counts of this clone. CDR3 protein: CASSEALLAGREAFF. Here the CDR3 DNA reads TGTGCCAGCAGTGAAGCGCTTCTGGCAGGGCGTGAAGCTTTCTTT. The chain combines TRBV2 with TRBJ1-1; TRBD1 is a possible D gene (5 bases). Germline V lookup: CDR1 SNHLY, CDR2 FYNNEI. CDR3 size: 15 residues. The V end lost 0 bases, the J end lost 7 bases, and 15 bases lay between the germline ends. Using reference TRBV2 and TRBJ1-1 for the parts outside the CDR3, the full variable domain is EPEVTQTPSHQVTQMGQEVILRCVPISNHLYFYWYRQILGQKVEFLVSFYNNEISEKSEIFDDQFSVERPDGSNFTLKIRSTKLEDSAMYFCASSEALLAGREAFFGQGTRLTVV.

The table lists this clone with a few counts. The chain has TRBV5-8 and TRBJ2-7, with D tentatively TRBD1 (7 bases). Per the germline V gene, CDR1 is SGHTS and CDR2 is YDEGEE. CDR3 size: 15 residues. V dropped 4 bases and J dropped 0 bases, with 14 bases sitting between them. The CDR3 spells CASSRDREASYEQYF. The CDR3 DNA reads TGTGCCAGCAGCCGCGACAGGGAGGCCTCCTACGAGCAGTACTTC.

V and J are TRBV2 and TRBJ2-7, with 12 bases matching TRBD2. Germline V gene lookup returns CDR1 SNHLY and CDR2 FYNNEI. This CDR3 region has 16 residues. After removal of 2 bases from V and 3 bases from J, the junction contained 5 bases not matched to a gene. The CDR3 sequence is CASSEWTSGTYYEQYF. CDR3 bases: TGTGCCAGCAGTGAATGGACTAGCGGGACTTACTACGAGCAGTACTTC. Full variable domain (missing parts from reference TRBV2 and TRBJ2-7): EPEVTQTPSHQVTQMGQEVILRCVPISNHLYFYWYRQILGQKVEFLVSFYNNEISEKSEIFDDQFSVERPDGSNFTLKIRSTKLEDSAMYFCASSEWTSGTYYEQYFGPGTRLTVT.

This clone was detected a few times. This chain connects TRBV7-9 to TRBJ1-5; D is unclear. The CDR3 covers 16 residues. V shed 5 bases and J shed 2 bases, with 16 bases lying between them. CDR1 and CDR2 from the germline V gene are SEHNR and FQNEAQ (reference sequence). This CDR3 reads CASSGLGWAGNQPQHF. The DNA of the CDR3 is TGTGCCAGCAGCGGCCTTGGATGGGCCGGCAATCAGCCCCAGCATTTT.

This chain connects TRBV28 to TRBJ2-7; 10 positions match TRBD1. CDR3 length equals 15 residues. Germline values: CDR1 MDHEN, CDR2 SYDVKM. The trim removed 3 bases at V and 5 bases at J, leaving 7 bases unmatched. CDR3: CASSLPTGGLDEQYF. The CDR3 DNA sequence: TGTGCCAGCAGTTTGCCGACAGGGGGCCTGGACGAGCAGTACTTC.

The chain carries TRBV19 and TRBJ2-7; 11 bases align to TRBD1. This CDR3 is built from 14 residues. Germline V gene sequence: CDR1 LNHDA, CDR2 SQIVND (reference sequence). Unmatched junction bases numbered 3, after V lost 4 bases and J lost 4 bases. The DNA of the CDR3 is TGTGCCAGTAGTACGGGACAGGGGGTTTACGAGCAGTACTTC. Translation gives CASSTGQGVYEQYF.

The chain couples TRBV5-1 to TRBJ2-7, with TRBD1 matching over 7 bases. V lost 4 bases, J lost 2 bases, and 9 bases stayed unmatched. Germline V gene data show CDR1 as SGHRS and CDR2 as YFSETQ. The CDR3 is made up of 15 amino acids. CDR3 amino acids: CASSTRQGATYEQYF. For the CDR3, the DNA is TGCGCCAGCAGCACCAGACAGGGTGCGACCTACGAGCAGTACTTC.

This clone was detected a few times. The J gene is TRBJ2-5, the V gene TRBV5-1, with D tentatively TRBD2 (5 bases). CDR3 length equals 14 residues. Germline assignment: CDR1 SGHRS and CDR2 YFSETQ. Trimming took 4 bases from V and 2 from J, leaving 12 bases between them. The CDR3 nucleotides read TGCGCCAGCAGCCGGGGAGAGCGGCAAGAGACCCAGTACTTC. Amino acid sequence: CASSRGERQETQYF.

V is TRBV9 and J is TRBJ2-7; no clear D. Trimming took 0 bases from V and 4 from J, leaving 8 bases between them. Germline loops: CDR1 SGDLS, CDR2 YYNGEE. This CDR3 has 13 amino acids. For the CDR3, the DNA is TGTGCCAGCAGCGTAGGCCCAGATTACGAGCAGTACTTC. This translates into CASSVGPDYEQYF.

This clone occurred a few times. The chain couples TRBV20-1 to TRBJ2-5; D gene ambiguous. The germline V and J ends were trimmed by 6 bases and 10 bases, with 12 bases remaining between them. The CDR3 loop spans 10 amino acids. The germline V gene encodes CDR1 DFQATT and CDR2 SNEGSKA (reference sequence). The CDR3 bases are TGCAGTGCCAGAAGCGAGGACCAGTACTTC. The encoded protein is CSARSEDQYF.

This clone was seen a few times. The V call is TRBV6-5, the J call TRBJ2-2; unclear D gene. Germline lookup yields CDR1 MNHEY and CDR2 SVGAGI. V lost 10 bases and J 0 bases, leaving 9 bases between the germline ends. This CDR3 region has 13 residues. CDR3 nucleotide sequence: TGTGCCATTCGTGTTGCGAACACCGGGGAGCTGTTTTTT. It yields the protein CAIRVANTGELFF.

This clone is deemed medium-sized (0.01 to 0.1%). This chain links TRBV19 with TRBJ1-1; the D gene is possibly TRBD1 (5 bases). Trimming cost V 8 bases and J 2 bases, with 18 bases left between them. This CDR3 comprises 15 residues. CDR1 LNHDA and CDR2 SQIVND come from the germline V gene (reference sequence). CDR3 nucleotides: TGTGCCAGTGCGAGTAGGTGGGGGGTTAACACTGAAGCTTTCTTT. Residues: CASASRWGVNTEAFF.

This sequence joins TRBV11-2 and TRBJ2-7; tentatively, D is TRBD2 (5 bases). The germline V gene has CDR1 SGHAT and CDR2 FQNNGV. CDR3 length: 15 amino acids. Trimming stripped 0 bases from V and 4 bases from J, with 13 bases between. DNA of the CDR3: TGTGCCAGCAGCTTAGATTCCAGGTCGGGATACGAGCAGTACTTC. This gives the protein CASSLDSRSGYEQYF.